The 17 T cell receptor beta chains below all came from one sample that was sequenced in a study of identical twins. TCRdb fed the 5' RACE reads into MiXCR, producing one record per CDR3 protein. The table lists hundreds of thousands of distinct CDR3 sequences, around 24% of them singletons. Separately, the same data were catalogued under a study of T cells expressing NK-cell markers.

The sequencing sample was made of CD4+ T cells sorted from blood. Receptors were obtained from a woman aged 18-30 years in good health.

This clonotype has just a few counts. The chain uses TRBV3-1 and TRBJ2-1; 14 positions match TRBD2. The germline CDR1 and CDR2 sequences are LGHDT and YNNKEL (reference sequence). CDR3 length: 15 residues. V lost 1 base to trimming and J lost 7 bases; unmatched junction nucleotides: 0. The CDR3, as DNA: TGTGCCAGCAGCCAAGGGACTAGCGGGGGGAATGAGCAGTTCTTC. This sequence encodes CASSQGTSGGNEQFF.

V gene TRBV3-1 combines with J gene TRBJ2-5; D not certain. The length of the CDR3 is 15 residues. The V and J ends lost 0 bases and 4 bases respectively, with 12 bases between them. Germline V gives CDR1 LGHDT, CDR2 YNNKEL (reference sequence). CDR3 sequence reads: CASSQDSWRRETQYF. The CDR3 region has the DNA TGTGCCAGCAGCCAAGACAGTTGGCGAAGAGAGACCCAGTACTTC.

This clonotype was found many times. V is TRBV7-2 and J is TRBJ2-1; D tentatively fits TRBD1 or TRBD2 (5 bases each). V was trimmed by 6 bases and J by 0 bases, leaving 12 bases between them. The CDR3 spans 15 residues. Germline CDR1 and CDR2: SGHTA and FQGNSA. The CDR3 loop is CASSLGVSSYNEQFF. The CDR3 coding sequence is TGTGCCAGCAGTTTGGGGGTAAGCTCCTACAATGAGCAGTTCTTC.

This clonotype was recorded a few times. The chain is built from TRBV3-1 and TRBJ2-7, with a tentative D call TRBD2 (6 bases). The CDR3 covers 13 residues. The V and J ends lost 1 base and 5 bases respectively, with 9 bases between them. Germline CDR1 reads LGHDT; CDR2 reads YNNKEL (reference sequence). The CDR3 protein is CASSQGGVNEQYF. CDR3 DNA: TGTGCCAGCAGCCAAGGGGGGGTCAACGAGCAGTACTTC.

The rearrangement joins TRBV18 to TRBJ2-6; D uncertain. Germline assignment: CDR1 KGHSH and CDR2 LQKENI. This CDR3 is built from 17 residues. V lost 2 bases to trimming and J lost 0 bases, with 11 bases between them. The CDR3 region is CASSPVAAPSGANVLTF. CDR3 in DNA: TGTGCCAGCTCACCAGTGGCAGCTCCCTCTGGGGCCAACGTCCTGACTTTC.

This clonotype was observed a few times. In DNA, the CDR3 is TGTGCCAGCAGACTGAGCTTACTTAGGACTAGCGGGCTTGGATCCTACAATGAGCAGTTCTTC. Its protein product is CASRLSLLRTSGLGSYNEQFF. V is TRBV7-2 and J is TRBJ2-1, with 11 bases lining up with TRBD2. The V gene end was trimmed by 6 bases and the J gene end by 1 base; junction bases not matched to a gene: 20. From germline, CDR1 is SGHTA and CDR2 FQGNSA. The CDR3 sequence is 21 residues long. Looking up the rest from reference TRBV7-2 and TRBJ2-1 gives the full variable domain: GAGVSQSPSNKVTEKGKDVELRCDPISGHTALYWYRQSLGQGLEFLIYFQGNSAPDKSGLPSDRFSAERTGGSVSTLTIQRTQQEDSAVYLCASRLSLLRTSGLGSYNEQFFGPGTRLTVL.

CDR3 in amino acids: CSVVPPGGYSMQYF. The CDR3 nucleotides are TGCAGCGTTGTACCCCCGGGGGGATATTCGATGCAGTACTTC. This sequence joins TRBV29-1 and TRBJ2-7; 7 positions match TRBD2. This CDR3 region has 14 residues. V shed 4 bases and J 9 bases; nucleotides not matched to a gene: 15. The germline V gene encodes CDR1 SQVTM and CDR2 ANQGSEA.

In this sample, this clonotype turned up a few times. The CDR3 nucleotides read TGTGCCACCAGAGATAGCAGGCAGGCACATGAGCAGTTCTTC. It encodes CATRDSRQAHEQFF. This chain connects TRBV12-3 or TRBV12-4 to TRBJ2-1; no reliable D call. The CDR3 is 14 amino acids. V was trimmed by 10 bases and J by 8 bases, leaving 21 bases between them.

The chain joins TRBV20-1 to TRBJ1-1; D not certain. Trimming removed 3 bases at V and 0 bases at J, with 5 bases between. The CDR3 has 12 residues. Per the germline V gene, CDR1 is DFQATT and CDR2 is SNEGSKA (reference sequence). CDR3 nucleotide sequence: TGCAGTGCTAGGAAGATGAACACTGAAGCTTTCTTT. Translation gives CSARKMNTEAFF.

This clonotype has only a few counts. The rearrangement joins TRBV20-1 to TRBJ2-3, with D unclear. V lost 6 bases to trimming and J lost 3 bases, with 16 bases between them. The CDR3 runs 14 residues. CDR1 DFQATT and CDR2 SNEGSKA come from the germline V gene (reference sequence). The CDR3 DNA follows: TGCAGTGCCAAGATCCAGCCCGGGACAGATACGCAGTATTTT. Translation gives CSAKIQPGTDTQYF.

This clonotype was recorded a few times. This rearrangement joins TRBV7-9 to TRBJ2-2; 8 nucleotides match TRBD2. CDR3 length: 15 amino acids. The V gene end was trimmed by 5 bases and the J gene end by 5 bases; junction bases not matched to a gene: 7. Germline V gene sequence: CDR1 SEHNR, CDR2 FQNEAQ (reference sequence). The chain's CDR3 is CASSEGTRGTGELFF. CDR3 nucleotides: TGTGCCAGCAGCGAAGGGACTAGAGGGACCGGGGAGCTGTTTTTT.

The V call is TRBV6-5, the J call TRBJ2-7, with TRBD1 as a possible D gene (5 bases). The length of the CDR3 is 14 residues. V was clipped by 2 bases and J by 7 bases, with 15 bases between them. Germline V gene lookup returns CDR1 MNHEY and CDR2 SVGAGI. The CDR3 sequence is CASSYADSLEEQYF. DNA for the CDR3: TGTGCCAGCAGTTACGCAGACAGCCTTGAGGAGCAGTACTTC.

This chain uses TRBV5-1 with TRBJ1-1; 9 bases map to TRBD1. V gave up 2 bases and J gave up 0 bases; unmatched junction bases: 8. Per the germline V gene, CDR1 is SGHRS and CDR2 is YFSETQ. The CDR3 loop spans 17 amino acids. CDR3 sequence (DNA): TGCGCCAGCAGCTTACTACCCGGGACAGGGTTGAACACTGAAGCTTTCTTT. It translates to CASSLLPGTGLNTEAFF.

The chain uses TRBV5-1 and TRBJ2-1; D perhaps matches TRBD2 (6 bases). This CDR3 has 15 amino acids. Trimming removed 2 bases at V and 4 bases at J, with 13 bases between. The germline V gene has CDR1 SGHRS and CDR2 YFSETQ. CDR3 region: CASSFVAGRYNEQFF. CDR3 DNA: TGCGCCAGCAGCTTTGTCGCGGGAAGGTACAATGAGCAGTTCTTC.

The genes are TRBV10-3 and TRBJ2-7; unclear D gene. Germline CDR1 reads ENHRY; CDR2 reads SYGVKD. This CDR3 has 12 amino acids. V shed 2 bases and J shed 4 bases, with 6 bases lying between them. CDR3 in DNA: TGTGCCATCAGTGAGACAGCTTACGAGCAGTACTTC. Translating gives CAISETAYEQYF.

V is TRBV20-1 and J is TRBJ2-5; the D gene could be TRBD1 or TRBD2 (6 bases each). The germline V gene has CDR1 DFQATT and CDR2 SNEGSKA (reference sequence). The CDR3 contains 15 residues. Trimming stripped 4 bases from V and 5 bases from J, with 20 bases between. Here the CDR3 DNA reads TGCAGTGCTACCGAGCCTAGGGGGGTGTGGGAGACCCAGTACTTC. Residues: CSATEPRGVWETQYF.

This chain joins TRBV11-3 and TRBJ2-1, with 8 bases aligning to TRBD1. The J segment lost 2 bases and the V segment lost 5 bases, leaving 5 bases of the junction unmatched. CDR3 size: 15 residues. CDR1 is SGHNT and CDR2 is YENEEA in the germline V gene. CDR3 protein: CASSGQGATYNEQFF. The CDR3 DNA reads TGTGCCAGCAGCGGTCAGGGGGCTACCTACAATGAGCAGTTCTTC.